Sequencing of this T cell receptor (beta chain) was carried out in a study of blood T cell repertoires in COVID-19. Profiling relied on immunoSEQ multiplex PCR, and the TCRdb table lists in-frame clones only, not all of them. The top ten clones hold 11% of a sample with about 270,000 clones, approximately 83% of them seen once. The CDR3 runs to 17 residues. Germline trimming cut 4 bases from V and 2 bases from J; bases unmatched to any gene: 9. Germline CDR1 SGHVS, CDR2 FQNEAQ. The sample taken for sequencing was peripheral blood. The TCR comes from a woman in her 70s with acute or convalescent COVID-19. The chain recombines TRBV7-8 with TRBJ2-1; 9 positions agree with TRBD2. CDR3 amino acids: CASSSTALAGPYNEQFF. DNA of the CDR3: TGTGCCAGCAGCTCCACCGCCCTAGCGGGGCCCTACAATGAGCAGTTCTTC. Based on the CDR3 plus reference TRBV7-8 and TRBJ2-1, the full variable domain is GAGVSQSPRYKVAKRGQDVALRCDPISGHVSLFWYQQALGQGPEFLTYFQNEAQLDKSGLPSDRFFAERPEGSVSTLKIQRTQQEDSAVYLCASSSTALAGPYNEQFFGPGTRLTVL.